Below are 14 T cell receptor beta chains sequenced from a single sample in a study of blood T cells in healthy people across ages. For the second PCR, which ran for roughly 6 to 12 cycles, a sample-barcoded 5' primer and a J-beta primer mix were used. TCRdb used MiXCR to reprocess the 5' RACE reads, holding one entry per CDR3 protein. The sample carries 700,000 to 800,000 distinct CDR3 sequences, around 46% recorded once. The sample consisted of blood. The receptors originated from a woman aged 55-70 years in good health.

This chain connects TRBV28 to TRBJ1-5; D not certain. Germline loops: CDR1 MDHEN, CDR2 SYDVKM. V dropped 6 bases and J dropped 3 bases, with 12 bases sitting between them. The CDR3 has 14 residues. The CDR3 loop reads CASRRGRNNQPQHF. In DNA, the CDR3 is TGTGCCAGCAGACGAGGACGGAACAATCAGCCCCAGCATTTT. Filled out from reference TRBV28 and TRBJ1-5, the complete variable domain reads DVKVTQSSRYLVKRTGEKVFLECVQDMDHENMFWYRQDPGLGLRLIYFSYDVKMKEKGDIPEGYSVSREKKERFSLILESASTNQTSMYLCASRRGRNNQPQHFGDGTRLSIL.

Written as DNA, the CDR3 is TGTGCCAGCAGTTACTCGGGGCCTAGCGGGAGTGATACGCAGTATTTT. This codes for CASSYSGPSGSDTQYF. The chain has TRBV6-6 and TRBJ2-3, with 10 bases identical to TRBD2. With 0 bases clipped from V and 6 bases from J, the junction kept 6 bases outside the gene matches. CDR3 length: 16 amino acids. The germline V gene has CDR1 MNHNY and CDR2 SVGAGI (reference sequence).

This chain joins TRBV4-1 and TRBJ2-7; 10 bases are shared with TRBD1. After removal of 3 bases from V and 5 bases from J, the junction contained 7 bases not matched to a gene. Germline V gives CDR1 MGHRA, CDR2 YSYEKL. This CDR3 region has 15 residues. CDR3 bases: TGCGCCAGCAGCCAGGACGACAGGGGGCGAGACGAGCAGTACTTC. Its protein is CASSQDDRGRDEQYF.

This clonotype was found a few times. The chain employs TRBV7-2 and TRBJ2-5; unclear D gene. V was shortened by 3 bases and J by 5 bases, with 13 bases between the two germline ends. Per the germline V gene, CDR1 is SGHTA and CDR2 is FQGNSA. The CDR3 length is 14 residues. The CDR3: CASSFKNRLETQYF. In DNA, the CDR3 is TGTGCCAGCAGCTTTAAGAACCGACTTGAGACCCAGTACTTC.

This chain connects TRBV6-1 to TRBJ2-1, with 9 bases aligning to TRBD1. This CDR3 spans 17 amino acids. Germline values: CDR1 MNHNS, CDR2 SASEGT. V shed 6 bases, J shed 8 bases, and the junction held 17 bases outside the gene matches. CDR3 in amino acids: CASRPTHLRQGVHEQFF. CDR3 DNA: TGTGCCAGCAGGCCCACCCACCTTAGACAGGGGGTGCATGAGCAGTTCTTC.

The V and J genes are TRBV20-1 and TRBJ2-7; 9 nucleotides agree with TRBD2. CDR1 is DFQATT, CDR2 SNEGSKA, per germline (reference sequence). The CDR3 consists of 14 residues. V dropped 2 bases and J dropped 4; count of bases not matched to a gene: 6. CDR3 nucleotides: TGCAGTGCTAGACCTAGCGGGAATAGGTACGAGCAGTACTTC. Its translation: CSARPSGNRYEQYF.

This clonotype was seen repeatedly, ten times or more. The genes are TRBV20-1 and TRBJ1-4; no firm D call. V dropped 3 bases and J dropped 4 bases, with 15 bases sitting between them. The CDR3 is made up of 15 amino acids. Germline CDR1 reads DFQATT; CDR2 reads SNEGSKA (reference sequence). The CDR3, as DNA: TGCAGTGCTAGTCCCCTGGACGGATTTAATGAAAAACTGTTTTTT. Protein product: CSASPLDGFNEKLFF.

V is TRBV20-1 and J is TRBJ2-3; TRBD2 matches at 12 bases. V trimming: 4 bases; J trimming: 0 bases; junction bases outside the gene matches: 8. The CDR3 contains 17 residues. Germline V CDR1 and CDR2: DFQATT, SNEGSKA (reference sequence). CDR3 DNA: TGCAGTGCTAAAGGACTAGCGGGGATATCTAGCACAGATACGCAGTATTTT. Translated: CSAKGLAGISSTDTQYF.

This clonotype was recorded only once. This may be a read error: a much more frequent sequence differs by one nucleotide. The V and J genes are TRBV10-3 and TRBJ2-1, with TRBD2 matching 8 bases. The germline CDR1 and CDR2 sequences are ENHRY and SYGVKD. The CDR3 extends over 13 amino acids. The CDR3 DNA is TGTGCCATCAAGAGGCGGGAGGAAGATGAGCGGTTCTTC. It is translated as CAIKRREEDERFF.

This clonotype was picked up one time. The chain's CDR3 is CASSFGRAGSGANVLTF. The DNA of the CDR3 is TGTGCCAGCAGCTTCGGAAGGGCAGGATCTGGGGCCAACGTCCTGACTTTC. The chain links TRBV7-3 to TRBJ2-6; D ambiguous. The CDR3 totals 17 residues. CDR1 and CDR2 from the germline V gene are SGHTA and FQGTGA. Deletions cut 3 bases from V and 1 base from J, with 13 bases between. Supplemented by reference TRBV7-3 and TRBJ2-6, the full variable domain reads GAGVSQTPSNKVTEKGKYVELRCDPISGHTALYWYRQSLGQGPEFLIYFQGTGAADDSGLPNDRFFAVRPEGSVSTLKIQRTERGDSAVYLCASSFGRAGSGANVLTFGAGSRLTVL.

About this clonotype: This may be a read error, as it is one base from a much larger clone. The chain's CDR3 is CAISDFASGGDEQFF. The CDR3 DNA is TGTGCCATCAGTGATTTCGCTAGCGGGGGTGATGAGCAGTTCTTC. The V call is TRBV10-3, the J call TRBJ2-1; 10 positions match TRBD2. The V and J ends lost 3 bases and 8 bases, in that order; junction bases with no gene match: 7. Germline V gives CDR1 ENHRY, CDR2 SYGVKD. CDR3 length: 15 residues.

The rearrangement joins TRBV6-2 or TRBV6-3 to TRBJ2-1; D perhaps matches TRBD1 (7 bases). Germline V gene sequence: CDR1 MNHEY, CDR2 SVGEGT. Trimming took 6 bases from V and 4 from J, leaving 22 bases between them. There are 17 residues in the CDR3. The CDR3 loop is CASSTPQGGPAYNEQFF. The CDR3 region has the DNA TGTGCCAGCAGCACCCCCCAGGGGGGACCCGCTTACAATGAGCAGTTCTTC.

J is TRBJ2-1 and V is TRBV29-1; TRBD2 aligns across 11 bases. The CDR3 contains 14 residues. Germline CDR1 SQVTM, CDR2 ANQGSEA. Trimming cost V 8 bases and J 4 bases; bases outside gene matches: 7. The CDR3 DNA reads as TGCAGCCTCCGTAGCGGGAGGGGTTACAATGAGCAGTTCTTC. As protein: CSLRSGRGYNEQFF.

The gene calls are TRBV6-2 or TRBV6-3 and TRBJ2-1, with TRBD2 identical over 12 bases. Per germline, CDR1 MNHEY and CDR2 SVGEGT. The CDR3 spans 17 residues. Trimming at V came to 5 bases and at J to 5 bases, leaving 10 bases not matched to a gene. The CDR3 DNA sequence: TGTGCCAGCAGTCCCCCCCGACTAGCGGGAGCGCACAATGAGCAGTTCTTC. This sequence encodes CASSPPRLAGAHNEQFF.